This T cell receptor beta chain was obtained from a study of blood T cell repertoires in COVID-19. For the study at large: COVID-19 samples from acute and convalescent phases originated in the United States, Italy and Spain.

Under the authors' procedure: The assay estimated nucleated cells by amplifying reference gene primers. Here immunoSEQ multiplex PCR was the method, and the copy in TCRdb shows in-frame clones only, minus some. That table gives V, J and clone size, and the DNA gave D and trimming. Counted here are about 160,000 clones, more than 75% occurring once; the ten biggest clones make up approximately 0.6%. Germline V gives CDR1 SGHVS, CDR2 FNYEAQ. The CDR3 spans 15 residues. Trimming took 1 base from V and 2 from J, leaving 12 bases between them. Seattle's cohort entered during active infection and was followed longitudinally.

The origin of this receptor is a man between 60 and 75 years old with COVID-19, enrolled during active disease. The sequenced material came from peripheral blood. The rearrangement links TRBV7-6 to TRBJ2-7; D is possibly TRBD1 (6 bases). DNA of the CDR3: TGTGCCAGCAGCTTAGTGCCAGGGGATACCTACGAGCAGTACTTC. It yields the protein CASSLVPGDTYEQYF.